One sample yielded the 16 T cell receptor beta chains listed below, sequenced in a study of technical replicates of blood from several donors. Libraries were prepared by immunoSEQ multiplex PCR; TCRdb keeps only in-frame clonotypes and omits some of them. Of some 13,000 clones listed, approximately 88% are singletons. The specimen was PBMCs. All receptors derive from a human donor in good health.

This chain uses TRBV10-2 with TRBJ2-7; 7 bases fit TRBD2. The CDR3 has 15 residues. Losses at the gene ends were 5 bases for V and 6 bases for J; bases not matched to a gene: 13. Germline assignment: CDR1 WSHSY and CDR2 SAAADI. The CDR3 DNA follows: TGCGCCAGCAGTAAACAACCGGGACTATCGGCCGAGCAGTACTTC. This encodes CASSKQPGLSAEQYF.

This sequence joins TRBV15 and TRBJ2-1, with 10 positions matching TRBD2. Germline V gene sequence: CDR1 LNHNV, CDR2 YYDKDF (reference sequence). V trimming: 4 bases; J trimming: 8 bases; junction bases outside the gene matches: 11. This CDR3 is 16 amino acids long. CDR3 sequence reads: CATSTWGLAGVDEQFF. CDR3 coding DNA: TGTGCCACCAGCACCTGGGGGCTAGCGGGAGTCGATGAGCAGTTCTTC.

J is TRBJ2-3 and V is TRBV7-9; no firm D call. From germline, CDR1 is SEHNR and CDR2 FQNEAQ (reference sequence). The V end was cut by 4 bases, the J end by 9 bases, with 5 bases between. The CDR3 totals 10 residues. The CDR3 nucleotides are TGTGCCAGCAGCTCCCGGACGCAGTATTTT. Residues: CASSSRTQYF. The full variable domain, rest sourced from reference TRBV7-9 and TRBJ2-3, is DTGVSQNPRHKITKRGQNVTFRCDPISEHNRLYWYRQTLGQGPEFLTYFQNEAQLEKSRLLSDRFSAERPKGSFSTLEIQRTEQGDSAMYLCASSSRTQYFGPGTRLTVL.

This chain joins TRBV5-4 and TRBJ2-2, with D possibly being TRBD2 (6 bases). CDR1 and CDR2 (germline): SGHNT, YYREEE (reference sequence). The CDR3 spans 15 residues. V was trimmed by 0 bases and J by 7 bases, leaving 13 bases between them. The CDR3 nucleotides read TGTGCCAGCAGCTTGGCGGAGGGGAACTACGGGGAGCTGTTTTTT. Encoded protein: CASSLAEGNYGELFF.

The rearrangement joins TRBV10-2 to TRBJ2-1, with 8 bases identical to TRBD2. Germline CDR1 and CDR2: WSHSY and SAAADI. The length of the CDR3 is 15 residues. The ends lost 3 bases at V and 7 bases at J; junction bases unmatched: 8. CDR3 sequence: CASSDGDGRGNEQFF. The CDR3 coding sequence is TGCGCCAGCAGTGATGGCGACGGGAGGGGAAATGAGCAGTTCTTC.

This rearrangement joins TRBV28 to TRBJ1-2, with D unresolved. The germline CDR1 and CDR2 sequences are MDHEN and SYDVKM. This CDR3 comprises 12 residues. Trimming removed 3 bases from V and 3 bases from J, with 5 bases in between. The chain's CDR3 is CASSFSDYGYTF. CDR3 nucleotide sequence: TGTGCCAGCAGTTTTTCAGACTATGGCTACACCTTC.

The CDR3 sequence: CASSSLAGLGNEQFF. The CDR3 DNA reads TGTGCCAGCAGCTCATTAGCGGGACTGGGGAATGAGCAGTTCTTC. The chain has TRBV5-6 and TRBJ2-1; 8 bases are a match to TRBD2. CDR1 is SGHDT and CDR2 is YYEEEE in the germline V gene. Unmatched junction bases numbered 9, after V lost 3 bases and J lost 7 bases. The CDR3 spans 15 residues. Combining the CDR3 with reference TRBV5-6 and TRBJ2-1 gives the whole variable domain DAGVTQSPTHLIKTRGQQVTLRCSPKSGHDTVSWYQQALGQGPQFIFQYYEEEERQRGNFPDRFSGHQFPNYSSELNVNALLLGDSALYLCASSSLAGLGNEQFFGPGTRLTVL.

The chain couples TRBV5-6 to TRBJ1-1; tentative D call: TRBD1 (5 bases). Germline CDR1 reads SGHDT; CDR2 reads YYEEEE. The CDR3 has 14 amino acids. V was pared by 0 bases and J by 4 bases, with 10 bases between. CDR3 in DNA: TGTGCCAGCAGCTTGGGACTCCAGGGCACTGAAGCTTTCTTT. Translation gives CASSLGLQGTEAFF.

This clone was found a few times. The rearrangement links TRBV25-1 to TRBJ2-7, with 11 bases fitting TRBD2. This CDR3 comprises 15 residues. The V and J ends lost 2 bases and 7 bases, in that order; junction bases with no gene match: 7. Germline V gene sequence: CDR1 MGHDK, CDR2 SYGVNS. CDR3 amino acids: CASSEETSGNREQYF. Written as DNA, the CDR3 is TGTGCCAGCAGTGAAGAGACTAGCGGGAATCGGGAGCAGTACTTC.

This clone was counted once. V usage is TRBV10-3 and J usage is TRBJ2-7; 12 bases agree with TRBD2. Trimming at V came to 10 bases and at J to 1 base, leaving 8 bases not matched to a gene. The CDR3 consists of 15 residues. CDR1 and CDR2 from the germline V gene are ENHRY and SYGVKD. The CDR3 nucleotides read TGTGCCACAACCGGGACTAGCGGGCGATCCTACGAGCAGTACTTC. It is translated as CATTGTSGRSYEQYF.

This clone appeared a few times. V gene TRBV19 combines with J gene TRBJ2-3; 9 positions agree with TRBD2. V was clipped by 6 bases and J by 4 bases; unmatched bases: 8. The CDR3 extends over 15 amino acids. Germline V gene lookup returns CDR1 LNHDA and CDR2 SQIVND (reference sequence). CDR3 protein: CASRPIAGASDTQYF. The CDR3 DNA reads TGTGCCAGTAGGCCGATAGCGGGAGCTTCAGATACGCAGTATTTT.

The rearrangement joins TRBV5-4 to TRBJ2-1; D possibly corresponds to TRBD2 (6 bases). CDR3 size: 15 residues. With 3 bases removed from V and 2 bases from J, the gap between germline ends came to 12 bases. Germline CDR1 is SGHNT and CDR2 is YYREEE (reference sequence). The CDR3 DNA sequence: TGTGCCAGCAGCTCGCTAGCGAACCCCTACAATGAGCAGTTCTTC. Residues: CASSSLANPYNEQFF.

J is TRBJ2-7 and V is TRBV5-5; D perhaps matches TRBD2 (5 bases). V dropped 0 bases and J dropped 6 bases, with 10 bases sitting between them. The CDR3 runs 13 residues. The germline CDR1 and CDR2 sequences are SGHKS and YYEKEE (reference sequence). CDR3 region: CASSLARGSEQYF. The CDR3 nucleotides read TGTGCCAGCAGCTTGGCCCGAGGGTCCGAGCAGTACTTC.

The chain carries TRBV20-1 and TRBJ2-5; D remains ambiguous. Trimming cost V 2 bases and J 4 bases, with 5 bases left between them. Per germline, CDR1 DFQATT and CDR2 SNEGSKA (reference sequence). This CDR3 spans 11 amino acids. The CDR3 DNA follows: TGCAGTGCTAGACCCGGAGAGACCCAGTACTTC. The encoded protein is CSARPGETQYF.

The chain uses TRBV15 and TRBJ2-1; possible D gene TRBD1, 6 bases. V was shortened by 0 bases and J by 6 bases, with 9 bases between the two germline ends. CDR3 length: 14 amino acids. Germline values: CDR1 LNHNV, CDR2 YYDKDF (reference sequence). As DNA, the CDR3 is TGTGCCACCAGCAGAGAAGGACAGTCCAATGAGCAGTTCTTC. Translated: CATSREGQSNEQFF.

CDR3 residues: CASSQDGLEMLRGNEKLFF. In DNA, the CDR3 is TGCGCCAGCAGCCAAGACGGACTAGAGATGCTGCGGGGTAATGAAAAACTGTTTTTT. The chain is built from TRBV4-1 and TRBJ1-4; D uncertain. The CDR3 has 19 residues. Between the trimmed V and J ends, which lost 0 bases and 4 bases, there was a span of 21 bases. Germline CDR1 reads MGHRA; CDR2 reads YSYEKL.